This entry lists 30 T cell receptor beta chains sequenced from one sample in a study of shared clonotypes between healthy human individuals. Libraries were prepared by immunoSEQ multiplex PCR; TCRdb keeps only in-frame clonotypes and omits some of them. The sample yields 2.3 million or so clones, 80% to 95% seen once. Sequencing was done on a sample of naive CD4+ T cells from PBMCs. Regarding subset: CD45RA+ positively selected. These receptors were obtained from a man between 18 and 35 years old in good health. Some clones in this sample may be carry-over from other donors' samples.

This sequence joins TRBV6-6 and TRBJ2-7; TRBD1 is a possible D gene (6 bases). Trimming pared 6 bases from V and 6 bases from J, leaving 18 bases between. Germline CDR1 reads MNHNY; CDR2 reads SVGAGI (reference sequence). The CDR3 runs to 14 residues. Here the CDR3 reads CASSPARGIVEQYF. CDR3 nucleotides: TGTGCCAGCAGCCCTGCTAGGGGGATCGTCGAGCAGTACTTC.

For the CDR3, the DNA is TGTGCCAGCGGAGAATCGAGACGGACTAACTATGGCTACACCTTC. Translated: CASGESRRTNYGYTF. This chain links TRBV21-1 with TRBJ1-2. TRBV21-1 is a pseudogene segment. CDR3 length: 15 amino acids.

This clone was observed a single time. In nucleotides, the CDR3 is TGTGCCAGCAGCCCGCGGACTAGTGGGCAGACCCAGTACTTC. Its protein is CASSPRTSGQTQYF. J is TRBJ2-5 and V is TRBV7-2, with 7 nucleotides matching TRBD2. Germline V lookup: CDR1 SGHTA, CDR2 FQGNSA. J gave up 6 bases and V 5 bases, and 9 bases lay outside the gene matches. CDR3 length equals 14 residues.

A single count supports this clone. Here the CDR3 reads CASSKTGGARLADSYEQYF. The CDR3 DNA is TGTGCCAGTAGTAAAACAGGGGGCGCGAGGCTAGCGGACTCCTACGAGCAGTACTTC. The chain joins TRBV19 to TRBJ2-7; TRBD1 matches at 9 bases. J gave up 0 bases and V 4 bases, and 16 bases lay outside the gene matches. This CDR3 contains 19 residues. CDR1 and CDR2 from the germline V gene are LNHDA and SQIVND (reference sequence).

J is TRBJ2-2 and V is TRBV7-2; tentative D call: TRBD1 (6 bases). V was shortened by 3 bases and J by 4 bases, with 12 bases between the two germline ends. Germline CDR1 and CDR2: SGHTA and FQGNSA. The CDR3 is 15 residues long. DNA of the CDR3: TGTGCCAGCAGCTTCGATGCAGGGGTCACCGGGGAGCTGTTTTTT. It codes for CASSFDAGVTGELFF.

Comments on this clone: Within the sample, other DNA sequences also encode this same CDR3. CDR3 region: CASSLDRGSYEQYF. The CDR3 bases are TGTGCCAGCAGCCTAGACAGGGGTTCCTACGAGCAGTACTTC. J is TRBJ2-7 and V is TRBV7-9; 8 bases line up with TRBD1. The CDR3 loop spans 14 amino acids. Germline V gene data show CDR1 as SEHNR and CDR2 as FQNEAQ (reference sequence). Trimming removed 5 bases from V and 1 base from J; junction bases left unmatched: 4.

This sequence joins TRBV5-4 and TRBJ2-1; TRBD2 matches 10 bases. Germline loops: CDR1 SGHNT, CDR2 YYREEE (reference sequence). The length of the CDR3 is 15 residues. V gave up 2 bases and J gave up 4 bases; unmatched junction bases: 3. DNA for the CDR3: TGTGCCAGCAGCTTCTCAGCGGGAGGGTACAATGAGCAGTTCTTC. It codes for CASSFSAGGYNEQFF.

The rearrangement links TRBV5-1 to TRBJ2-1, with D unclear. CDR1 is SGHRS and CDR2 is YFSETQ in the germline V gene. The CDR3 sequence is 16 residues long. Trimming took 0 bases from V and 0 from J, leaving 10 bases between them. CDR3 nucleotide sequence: TGCGCCAGCAGCTTGGCATCGGCAAGCTCCTACAATGAGCAGTTCTTC. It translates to CASSLASASSYNEQFF.

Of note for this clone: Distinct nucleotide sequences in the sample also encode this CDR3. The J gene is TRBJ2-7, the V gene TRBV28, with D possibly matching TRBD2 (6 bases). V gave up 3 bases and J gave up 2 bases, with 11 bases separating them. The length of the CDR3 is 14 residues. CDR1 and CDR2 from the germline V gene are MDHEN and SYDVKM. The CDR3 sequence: CASSLGGRAYEQYF. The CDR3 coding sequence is TGTGCCAGCAGTTTGGGGGGTAGGGCCTACGAGCAGTACTTC.

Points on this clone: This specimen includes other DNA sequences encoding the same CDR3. The CDR3 loop reads CASRSGNTIYF. CDR3 bases: TGTGCCAGCAGGAGCGGAAACACCATATATTTT. The chain joins TRBV6-5 to TRBJ1-3; the D is unclear. Trimming left V 6 bases short and J 4 bases short, with 4 bases between. This CDR3 comprises 11 residues. Germline CDR1 is MNHEY and CDR2 is SVGAGI.

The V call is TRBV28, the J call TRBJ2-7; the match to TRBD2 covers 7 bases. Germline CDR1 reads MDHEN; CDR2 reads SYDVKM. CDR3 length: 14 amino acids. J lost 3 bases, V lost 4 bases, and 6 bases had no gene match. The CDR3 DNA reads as TGTGCCAGCAGTTACGGGGGGTTTTACTACGAGCAGTACTTC. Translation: CASSYGGFYYEQYF.

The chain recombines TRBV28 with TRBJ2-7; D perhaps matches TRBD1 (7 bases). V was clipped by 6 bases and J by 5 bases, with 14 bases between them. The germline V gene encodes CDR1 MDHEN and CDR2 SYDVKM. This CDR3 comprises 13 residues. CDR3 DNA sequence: TGTGCCAGCAGGGGGGGACAGATCGACGAGCAGTACTTC. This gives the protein CASRGGQIDEQYF.

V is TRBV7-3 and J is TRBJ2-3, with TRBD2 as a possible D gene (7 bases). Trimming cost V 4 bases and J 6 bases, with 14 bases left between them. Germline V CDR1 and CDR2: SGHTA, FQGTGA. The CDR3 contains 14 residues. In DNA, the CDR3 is TGTGCCAGCAGCTACGGGGGGCAACAGGATACGCAGTATTTT. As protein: CASSYGGQQDTQYF.

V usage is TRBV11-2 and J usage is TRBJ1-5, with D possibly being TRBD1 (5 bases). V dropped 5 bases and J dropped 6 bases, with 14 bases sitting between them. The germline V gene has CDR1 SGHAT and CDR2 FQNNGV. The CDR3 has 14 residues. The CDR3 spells CASSVREGAQPQHF. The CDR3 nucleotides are TGTGCCAGCAGCGTCAGGGAAGGGGCTCAGCCCCAGCATTTT.

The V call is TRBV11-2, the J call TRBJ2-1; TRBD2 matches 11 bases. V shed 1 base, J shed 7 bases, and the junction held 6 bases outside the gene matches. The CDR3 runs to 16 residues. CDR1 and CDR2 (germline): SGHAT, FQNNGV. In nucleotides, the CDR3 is TGTGCCAGCAGCTTAGTAGCGGGAGGGCTGGTGAATGAGCAGTTCTTC. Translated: CASSLVAGGLVNEQFF.

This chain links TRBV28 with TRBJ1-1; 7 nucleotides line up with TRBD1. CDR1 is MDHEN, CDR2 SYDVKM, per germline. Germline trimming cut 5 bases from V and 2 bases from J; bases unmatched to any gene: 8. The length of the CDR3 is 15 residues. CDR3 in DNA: TGTGCCAGCAGTCCTACAGGGGCTCAAAACACTGAAGCTTTCTTT. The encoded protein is CASSPTGAQNTEAFF.

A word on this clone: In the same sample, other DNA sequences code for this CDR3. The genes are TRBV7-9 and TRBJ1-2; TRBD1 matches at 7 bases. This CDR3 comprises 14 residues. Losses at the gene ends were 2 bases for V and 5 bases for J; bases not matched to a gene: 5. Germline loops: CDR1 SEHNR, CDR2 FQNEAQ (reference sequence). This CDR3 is CASSLRGRGYGYTF. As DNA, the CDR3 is TGTGCCAGCAGCTTAAGGGGGCGAGGGTATGGCTACACCTTC.

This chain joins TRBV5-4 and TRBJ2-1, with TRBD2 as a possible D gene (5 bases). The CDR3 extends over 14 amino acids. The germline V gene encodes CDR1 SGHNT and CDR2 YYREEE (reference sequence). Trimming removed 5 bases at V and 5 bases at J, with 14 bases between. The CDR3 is CASRSLAGDNEQFF. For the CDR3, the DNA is TGTGCCAGCAGATCCTTGGCCGGGGACAATGAGCAGTTCTTC.

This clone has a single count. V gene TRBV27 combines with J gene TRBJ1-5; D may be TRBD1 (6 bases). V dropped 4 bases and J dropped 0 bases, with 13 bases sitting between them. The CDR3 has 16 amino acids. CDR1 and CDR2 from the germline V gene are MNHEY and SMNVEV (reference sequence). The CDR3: CASSYGTPYSNQPQHF. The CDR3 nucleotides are TGTGCCAGCAGTTATGGGACACCTTATAGCAATCAGCCCCAGCATTTT.

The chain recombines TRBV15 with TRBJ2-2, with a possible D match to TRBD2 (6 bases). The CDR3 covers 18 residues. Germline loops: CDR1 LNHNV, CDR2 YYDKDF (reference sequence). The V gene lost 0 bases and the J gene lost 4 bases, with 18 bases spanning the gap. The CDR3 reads CATSRDSGWRGGTGELFF. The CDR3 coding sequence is TGTGCCACCAGCAGAGATAGCGGTTGGAGGGGCGGCACCGGGGAGCTGTTTTTT.

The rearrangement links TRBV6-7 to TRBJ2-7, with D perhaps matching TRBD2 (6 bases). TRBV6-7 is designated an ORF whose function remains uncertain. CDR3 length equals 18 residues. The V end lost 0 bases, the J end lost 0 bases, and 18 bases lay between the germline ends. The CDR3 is CASSYSRAGPDISYEQYF. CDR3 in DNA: TGTGCCAGCAGTTACTCGAGGGCGGGACCCGACATCTCCTACGAGCAGTACTTC.

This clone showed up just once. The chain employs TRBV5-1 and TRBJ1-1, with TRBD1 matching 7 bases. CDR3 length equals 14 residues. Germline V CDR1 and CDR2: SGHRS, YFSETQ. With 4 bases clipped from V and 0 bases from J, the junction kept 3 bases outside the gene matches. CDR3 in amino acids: CASSQGGMNTEAFF. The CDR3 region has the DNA TGCGCCAGCAGCCAGGGGGGGATGAACACTGAAGCTTTCTTT.

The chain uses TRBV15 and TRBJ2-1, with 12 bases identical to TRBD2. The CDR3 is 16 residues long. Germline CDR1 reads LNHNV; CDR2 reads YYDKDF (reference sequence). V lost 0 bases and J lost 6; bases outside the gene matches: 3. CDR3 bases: TGTGCCACCAGCAGAGAGACTAGCGGGAGTCCCAATGAGCAGTTCTTC. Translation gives CATSRETSGSPNEQFF. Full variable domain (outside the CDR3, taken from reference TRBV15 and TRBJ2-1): DAMVIQNPRYQVTQFGKPVTLSCSQTLNHNVMYWYQQKSSQAPKLLFHYYDKDFNNEADTPDNFQSRRPNTSFCFLDIRSPGLGDTAMYLCATSRETSGSPNEQFFGPGTRLTVL.

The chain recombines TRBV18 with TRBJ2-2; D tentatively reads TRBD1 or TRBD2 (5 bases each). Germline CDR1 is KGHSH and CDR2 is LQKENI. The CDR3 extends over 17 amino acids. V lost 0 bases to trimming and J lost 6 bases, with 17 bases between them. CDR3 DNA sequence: TGTGCCAGCTCACCACCGGAGACGGGGCTCGTACCCGGGGAGCTGTTTTTT. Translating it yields CASSPPETGLVPGELFF.

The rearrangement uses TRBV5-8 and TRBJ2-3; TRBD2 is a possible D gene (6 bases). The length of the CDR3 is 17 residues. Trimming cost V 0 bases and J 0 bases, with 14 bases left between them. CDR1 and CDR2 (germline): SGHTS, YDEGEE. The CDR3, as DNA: TGTGCCAGCAGCTTGGGGTGGGACTCGGGGAGCACAGATACGCAGTATTTT. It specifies CASSLGWDSGSTDTQYF.

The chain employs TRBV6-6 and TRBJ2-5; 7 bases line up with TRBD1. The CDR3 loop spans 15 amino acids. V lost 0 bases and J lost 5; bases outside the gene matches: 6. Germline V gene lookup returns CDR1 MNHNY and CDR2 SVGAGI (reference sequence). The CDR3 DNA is TGTGCCAGCAGTTACTCGAAGGGCAGGGGGGAGACCCAGTACTTC. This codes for CASSYSKGRGETQYF.

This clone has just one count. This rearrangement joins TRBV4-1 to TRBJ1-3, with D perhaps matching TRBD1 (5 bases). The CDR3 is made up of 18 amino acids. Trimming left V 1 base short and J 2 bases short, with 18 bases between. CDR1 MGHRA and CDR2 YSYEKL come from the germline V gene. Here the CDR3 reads CASSQGVVQGGTGNTIYF. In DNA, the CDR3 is TGCGCCAGCAGCCAAGGGGTGGTCCAGGGAGGGACTGGAAACACCATATATTTT.

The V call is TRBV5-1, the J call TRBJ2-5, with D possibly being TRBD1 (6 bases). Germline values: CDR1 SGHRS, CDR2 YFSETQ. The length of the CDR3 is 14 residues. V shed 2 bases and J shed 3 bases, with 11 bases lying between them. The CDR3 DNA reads TGCGCCAGCAGCTTCACCTCAGGGGAAGAGACCCAGTACTTC. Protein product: CASSFTSGEETQYF. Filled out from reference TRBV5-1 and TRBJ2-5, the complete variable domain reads KAGVTQTPRYLIKTRGQQVTLSCSPISGHRSVSWYQQTPGQGLQFLFEYFSETQRNKGNFPGRFSGRQFSNSRSEMNVSTLELGDSALYLCASSFTSGEETQYFGPGTRLLVL.

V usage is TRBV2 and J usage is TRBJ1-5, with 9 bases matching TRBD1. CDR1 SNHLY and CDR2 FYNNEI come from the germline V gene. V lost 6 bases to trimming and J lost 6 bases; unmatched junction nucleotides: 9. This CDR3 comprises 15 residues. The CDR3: CASRGGQGGSQPQHF. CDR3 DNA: TGTGCCAGCAGGGGGGGACAGGGTGGAAGTCAGCCCCAGCATTTT.

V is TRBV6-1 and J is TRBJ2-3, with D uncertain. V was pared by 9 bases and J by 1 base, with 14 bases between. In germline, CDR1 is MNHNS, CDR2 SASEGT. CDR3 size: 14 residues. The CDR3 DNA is TGTGCCAGTTCCCAGCCGGGTCGCACAGATACGCAGTATTTT. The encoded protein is CASSQPGRTDTQYF.